This T cell receptor (beta chain) was recovered during a study of regulatory and conventional T cells in breast cancer (dated by TCRdb to about 2015). Details on this clonotype: Its antigen is unknown. Base qualities are missing; no much larger clone stands one base away.

Receptors were amplified or captured by PCR. Reads for this sample came from an Illumina MiSeq. TCRdb itself trimmed the public reads at Q25 with fastp, ran MiXCR and retained productive beta chains. Every CDR3 protein is listed once, alongside the most common genes and DNA of its rows. In this sample the table shows fewer than 20,000 distinct CDR3 sequences, around a third of which occur a single time. The ten most abundant clones make up 1.5% to 2% of the sample. Measured from the cysteine to the phenylalanine, the CDR3 is 14 residues long. Only the CDR3 portion is preserved as DNA: 42 bases, with reading frame beginning at the first base. V is clipped by 7 bases and J by 3 bases, and the sequence between their germline boundaries is 13 bases long. In the germline V gene, CDR1 corresponds to SGHTA and CDR2 to FQGNSA.

This clonotype was sampled from a female donor in good health. The chain was built from TRBV7-2 and TRBJ1-5, and perhaps TRBD1 as D gene, on 5 matching bases. The sequenced material came from conventional T cells from blood. The sequence in DNA is TGTGCCAGCACCCGGGGCAGAGTCAATCAGCCCCAGCATTTT. Translated, this is CASTRGRVNQPQHF.